These 9 T cell receptor beta chains came from one sample sequenced in a study of T-cell reconstitution after alpha-beta-depleted transplantation in children. Researchers prepared the TCRbeta library using unique molecular identifiers, the study reports. MiXCR, applied by TCRdb to the PCR reads, yields one record per CDR3 protein. Altogether roughly 570,000 distinct CDR3 sequences are present, approximately 30% being singletons, with the ten largest covering approximately 33%. The starting material was PBMCs, obtained before TCRalphabeta/CD19-depleted stem cell transplant. Receptor source: a boy younger than two with Wiskott-Aldrich syndrome, due to receive a stem cell transplant.

This clonotype was counted between two and nine times. The chain combines TRBV2 with TRBJ2-7; tentatively, D is TRBD2 (5 bases). The V gene's germline CDR1 is SNHLY and CDR2 FYNNEI. The V end was cut by 7 bases, the J end by 3 bases, with 16 bases between. This CDR3 spans 14 amino acids. Written as DNA, the CDR3 is TGTGCCAGCAACCCCGGGGTCTACGACTACGAGCAGTACTTC. Translated, it gives CASNPGVYDYEQYF.

This clonotype occurred a few times. The germline gene is not matched at one end of the junction; a read error may be the cause. The rearrangement uses TRBV5-1 and TRBJ2-2; a possible D gene is TRBD2 (5 bases). CDR1 is SGHRS and CDR2 is YFSETQ in the germline V gene. This CDR3 has 14 amino acids. CDR3 in amino acids: CASSLDRGTGELFF. The CDR3 coding sequence is TGTGCCAGCAGCTTGGATCGGGGAACCGGGGAGCTGTTTTTT.

The CDR3 nucleotides are TGTGCCAGCAGCCCAATGACAGGGGCGATGGAGCAGTACTTC. Protein product: CASSPMTGAMEQYF. The chain carries TRBV4-2 and TRBJ2-7, with 8 nucleotides matching TRBD1. The CDR3 is 14 amino acids. The V gene end was trimmed by 4 bases and the J gene end by 7 bases; junction bases not matched to a gene: 9. The germline gives CDR1 LGHNA, CDR2 YNFKEQ.

V usage is TRBV5-1 and J usage is TRBJ1-1, with 9 bases that match TRBD1. The CDR3 spans 13 residues. Per germline, CDR1 SGHRS and CDR2 YFSETQ. V shed 3 bases, J shed 7 bases, and the junction held 4 bases outside the gene matches. This CDR3 reads CASSWDREGEAFF. DNA for the CDR3: TGCGCCAGCAGCTGGGACAGGGAGGGTGAAGCTTTCTTT.

The CDR3 spells CSVGGLADTYEQYF. The CDR3 nucleotides read TGCAGCGTCGGCGGACTAGCGGATACCTACGAGCAGTACTTC. The rearrangement links TRBV29-1 to TRBJ2-7; 10 positions agree with TRBD2. Germline V CDR1 and CDR2: SQVTM, ANQGSEA. The CDR3 contains 14 residues. The J segment lost 2 bases and the V segment lost 6 bases, leaving 7 bases of the junction unmatched.

This clonotype occurred a few times. This chain connects TRBV27 to TRBJ2-6; D not resolved. Trimming removed 9 bases at V and 0 bases at J, with 6 bases between. CDR1 MNHEY and CDR2 SMNVEV come from the germline V gene (reference sequence). The CDR3 sequence is 13 residues long. CDR3 amino acids: CASQSSGANVLTF. CDR3 sequence (DNA): TGTGCCAGTCAGTCCTCTGGGGCCAACGTCCTGACTTTC.

This clonotype was observed a handful of times. The chain has TRBV29-1 and TRBJ2-1, with 7 bases fitting TRBD2. CDR3 size: 16 residues. The germline V gene encodes CDR1 SQVTM and CDR2 ANQGSEA. The ends lost 2 bases at V and 6 bases at J; junction bases unmatched: 13. CDR3 protein: CSVEIPGLNLPNEQFF. CDR3 nucleotide sequence: TGCAGCGTTGAAATCCCGGGACTAAACCTCCCCAATGAGCAGTTCTTC.

This clonotype occurred a few times. The chain links TRBV10-2 to TRBJ2-5; 9 bases are shared with TRBD2. This CDR3 is 17 amino acids long. V shed 2 bases and J 1 base; nucleotides not matched to a gene: 8. Germline CDR1 reads WSHSY; CDR2 reads SAAADI. The CDR3 coding sequence is TGCGCCAGCAGTGAGATGTTGGGACTAGCTATCCAAGAGACCCAGTACTTC. Protein product: CASSEMLGLAIQETQYF.

The rearrangement links TRBV7-9 to TRBJ1-2; the match to TRBD1 covers 8 bases. Germline CDR1 reads SEHNR; CDR2 reads FQNEAQ (reference sequence). Trimming took 5 bases from V and 6 from J; bases not matched to a gene: 8. The CDR3 extends over 14 amino acids. The CDR3: CASSLGTGGDGYTF. CDR3 coding DNA: TGTGCCAGCAGCCTAGGGACAGGAGGGGATGGCTACACCTTC.